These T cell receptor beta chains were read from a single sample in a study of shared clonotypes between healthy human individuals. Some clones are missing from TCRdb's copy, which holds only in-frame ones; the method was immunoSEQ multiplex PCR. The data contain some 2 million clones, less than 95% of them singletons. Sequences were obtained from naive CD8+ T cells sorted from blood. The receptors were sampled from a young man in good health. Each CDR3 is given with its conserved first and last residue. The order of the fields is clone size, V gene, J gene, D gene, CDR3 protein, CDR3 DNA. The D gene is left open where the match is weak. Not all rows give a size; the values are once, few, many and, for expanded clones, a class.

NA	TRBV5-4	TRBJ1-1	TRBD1	CASSSPTQGDTEAFF	TGTGCCAGCAGCTCTCCTACACAGGGGGACACTGAAGCTTTCTTT
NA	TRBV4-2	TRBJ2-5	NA	CASSYGGLQETQYF	TGTGCCAGCAGTTATGGGGGGCTACAAGAGACCCAGTACTTC
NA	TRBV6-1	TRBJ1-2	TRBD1	CASSAMDRVYYGYTF	TGTGCCAGCAGTGCTATGGACAGGGTGTACTATGGCTACACCTTC
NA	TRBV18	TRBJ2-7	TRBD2	CASSPNGPGGPYEQYF	TGTGCCAGCTCACCCAATGGTCCGGGAGGGCCCTACGAGCAGTACTTC
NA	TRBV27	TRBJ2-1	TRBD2	CASSLWLAVYNEQFF	TGTGCCAGCAGTTTATGGCTAGCGGTCTACAATGAGCAGTTCTTC
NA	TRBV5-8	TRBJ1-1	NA	CASSLLAEAFF	TGTGCCAGCAGCTTACTGGCTGAAGCTTTCTTT
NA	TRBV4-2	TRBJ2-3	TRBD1	CASSGETGSTDTQYF	TGTGCCAGCAGCGGAGAGACAGGGAGCACAGATACGCAGTATTTT
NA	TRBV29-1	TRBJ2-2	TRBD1	CSVEQGDEGSGELFF	TGCAGCGTTGAACAGGGGGATGAAGGTTCCGGGGAGCTGTTTTTT
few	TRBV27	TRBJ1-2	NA	CASSPLDTGYGYTF	TGTGCCAGCAGCCCCCTAGACACAGGCTATGGCTACACCTTC
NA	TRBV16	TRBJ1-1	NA	CASSQSVPEAFF	TGTGCCAGCAGCCAATCTGTCCCGGAAGCTTTCTTT
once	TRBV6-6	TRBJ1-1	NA	CASSKPSSGMNTEAFF	TGTGCCAGCAGTAAACCAAGCTCAGGGATGAACACTGAAGCTTTCTTT
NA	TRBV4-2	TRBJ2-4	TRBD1	CVSSQETGLNIQYF	TGTGTCAGCAGCCAAGAGACAGGGTTGAACATTCAGTACTTC
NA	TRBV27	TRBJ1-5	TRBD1	CASSGQGQPQHF	TGTGCCAGCAGCGGACAGGGCCAGCCCCAGCATTTT
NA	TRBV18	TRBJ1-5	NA	CASSPDGGDQPQHF	TGTGCCAGCTCACCGGACGGGGGGGATCAGCCCCAGCATTTT
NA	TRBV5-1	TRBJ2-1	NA	CASSLAQGSYNEQFF	TGCGCCAGCAGCTTGGCCCAGGGGTCTTACAATGAGCAGTTCTTC
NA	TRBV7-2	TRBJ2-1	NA	CASSLVGGGFNEQFF	TGTGCCAGCAGCTTAGTAGGCGGGGGCTTCAATGAGCAGTTCTTC
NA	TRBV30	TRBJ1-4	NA	CAWSVGAATNEKLFF	TGTGCCTGGAGTGTAGGGGCGGCAACTAATGAAAAACTGTTTTTT
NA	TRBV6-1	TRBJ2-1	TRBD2	CASTEGAGPYSSYNEQFF	TGTGCCAGCACTGAGGGAGCGGGGCCCTATAGCTCCTACAATGAGCAGTTCTTC
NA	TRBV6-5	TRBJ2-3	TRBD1	CASSPQGLYTDTQYF	TGTGCCAGCAGCCCACAGGGGCTTTACACAGATACGCAGTATTTT
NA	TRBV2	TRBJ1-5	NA	CASSEGSSLYDQPQHF	TGTGCCAGCAGTGAAGGTAGCAGCCTTTACGATCAGCCCCAGCATTTT
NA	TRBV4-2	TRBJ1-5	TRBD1	CASSQDWDRGGQPQHF	TGTGCCAGCAGCCAAGACTGGGACAGGGGGGGCCAGCCCCAGCATTTT
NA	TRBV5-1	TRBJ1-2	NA	CASSPDTTYGYTF	TGCGCCAGCAGCCCGGACACTACTTATGGCTACACCTTC
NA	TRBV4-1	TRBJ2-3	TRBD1	CASSQESRLGTADTQYF	TGCGCCAGCAGCCAAGAATCCCGACTTGGGACAGCAGATACGCAGTATTTT
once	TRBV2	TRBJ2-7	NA	CASIREPDEQYF	TGTGCCAGCATTCGCGAACCCGACGAGCAGTACTTC
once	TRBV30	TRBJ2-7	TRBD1	CAWSVGTVYEQYF	TGTGCCTGGAGCGTGGGGACAGTCTACGAGCAGTACTTC
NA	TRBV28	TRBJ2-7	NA	CASSSPVEGGGPSYEQYF	TGTGCCAGCAGTTCCCCCGTTGAGGGAGGGGGCCCTTCCTACGAGCAGTACTTC
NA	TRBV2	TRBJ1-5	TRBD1	CASSERQGSQPQHF	TGTGCCAGCAGTGAAAGACAGGGTAGTCAGCCCCAGCATTTT
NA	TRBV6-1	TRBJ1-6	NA	CASSEAIRGLDSPLHF	TGTGCCAGCAGTGAAGCTATAAGGGGATTAGATTCACCCCTCCACTTT
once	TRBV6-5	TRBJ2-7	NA	CASSLNPGALGEQYF	TGTGCCAGCAGTTTAAACCCCGGGGCCCTAGGGGAGCAGTACTTC
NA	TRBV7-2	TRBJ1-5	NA	CASSFNLGGRNQPQHF	TGTGCCAGCAGCTTTAATCTTGGTGGCCGCAATCAGCCCCAGCATTTT
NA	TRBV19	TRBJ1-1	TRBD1	CASSIPPRDRKYMNTEAFF	TGTGCCAGTAGTATCCCTCCACGGGACAGAAAATATATGAACACTGAAGCTTTCTTT
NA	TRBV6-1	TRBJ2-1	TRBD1	CASSEQGVATYSYNEQFF	TGTGCCAGCAGTGAACAGGGGGTCGCCACCTACTCCTACAATGAGCAGTTCTTC
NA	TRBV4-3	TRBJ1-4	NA	CASSPAVVTGENEKLFF	TGCGCCAGCAGCCCGGCAGTAGTCACAGGCGAGAATGAAAAACTGTTTTTT
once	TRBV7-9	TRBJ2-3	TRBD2	CASSGYWMAGGGTDTQYF	TGTGCCAGCAGCGGTTATTGGATGGCGGGAGGAGGTACAGATACGCAGTATTTT
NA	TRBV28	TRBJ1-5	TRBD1	CASSFLPPGQGGSNQPQHF	TGTGCCAGCAGTTTCCTACCTCCGGGACAGGGGGGAAGCAATCAGCCCCAGCATTTT
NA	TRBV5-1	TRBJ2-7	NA	CASSLEGQTAYEQYF	TGCGCCAGCAGCTTGGAGGGTCAGACCGCCTACGAGCAGTACTTC
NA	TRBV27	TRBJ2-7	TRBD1	CASSLRPGVQGAYEQYF	TGTGCCAGCAGTCTCCGCCCTGGTGTACAGGGGGCCTACGAGCAGTACTTC
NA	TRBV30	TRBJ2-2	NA	CVGDTTGELFF	TGTGTCGGCGACACCACCGGGGAGCTGTTTTTT
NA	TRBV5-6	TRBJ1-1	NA	CASSAPWDTEAFF	TGTGCCAGCAGCGCCCCCTGGGACACTGAAGCTTTCTTT
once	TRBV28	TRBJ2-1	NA	CASSFNRYKVDNEQFF	TGTGCCAGCAGTTTTAATCGGTACAAGGTTGACAATGAGCAGTTCTTC
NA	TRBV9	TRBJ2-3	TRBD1	CASSGDRDVTDTQYF	TGTGCCAGCAGCGGGGACAGGGATGTAACAGATACGCAGTATTTT
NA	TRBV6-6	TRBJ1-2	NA	CASSPRDPQGGYTF	TGTGCCAGCAGTCCCCGGGATCCTCAGGGTGGCTACACCTTC
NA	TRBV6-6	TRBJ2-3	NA	CASSYTRQVADTQYF	TGTGCCAGCAGTTACACACGACAGGTTGCAGATACGCAGTATTTT
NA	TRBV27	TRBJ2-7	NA	CASSTAGAFSYEQYF	TGTGCCAGCAGTACAGCAGGAGCCTTCTCCTACGAGCAGTACTTC
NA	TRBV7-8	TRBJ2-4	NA	CASSLGPAPNVQYF	TGTGCCAGCAGCTTAGGTCCGGCGCCCAACGTTCAGTACTTC
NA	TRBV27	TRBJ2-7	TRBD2	CASSLLAGYEQYF	TGTGCCAGCAGTTTGCTAGCGGGGTACGAGCAGTACTTC
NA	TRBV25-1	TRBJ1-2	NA	CASSEYRDTYGYTF	TGTGCCAGCAGTGAATATAGGGACACGTATGGCTACACCTTC
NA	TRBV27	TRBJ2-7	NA	CASSYSGFSYEQYF	TGTGCCAGCAGTTACTCGGGATTTTCCTACGAGCAGTACTTC
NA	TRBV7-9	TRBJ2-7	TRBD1	CASSLGQAAYEQYF	TGTGCCAGCAGCCTCGGACAGGCGGCCTACGAGCAGTACTTC
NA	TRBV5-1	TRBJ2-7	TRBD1	CASSLPGQGLYEQYF	TGCGCCAGCAGCCTACCGGGACAGGGACTCTACGAGCAGTACTTC